The TCR beta chain under discussion was sequenced for a study of T cell repertoires in aging, cancer and after chemotherapy. TCR beta rearrangements were amplified from peripheral blood genomic DNA. Per the germline V gene, CDR1 is SGHVS and CDR2 is FNYEAQ. CDR3 size: 15 residues. Between the trimmed V and J ends, which lost 5 bases and 0 bases, there was a span of 11 bases. This clonotype showed up just a few times. Rearranged V-D-J TRB sequences were amplified with a mixed TRB-A/B primer pool. TCRdb re-called the multiplex PCR reads through MiXCR, storing one row per CDR3 protein. This table has roughly 9,100 distinct CDR3 sequences, approximately 30% appearing once.

The sequenced sample consisted of blood. This receptor was obtained from a human donor in good health. The J gene is TRBJ1-5, the V gene TRBV7-6; tentative D call: TRBD1 (5 bases). This CDR3 is CASSRDSNSNQPQHF. The CDR3 nucleotides read TGTGCCAGCAGCCGGGACTCAAATAGCAATCAGCCCCAGCATTTT.